The TCR beta chain described here comes from a study of T cell responses to AZD1222 COVID-19 vaccine. Findings and limits, study-wide: Clonal diversity may have been underestimated in mostly white British donors. Only five or six AZD1222 recipients tested seropositive at baseline. Spike-specific TCR breadth and depth rose after two AZD1222 doses.

Concerning this clone: Its antigen is not identified.

Sequencing used immunoSEQ multiplex PCR; TCRdb keeps in-frame clones, though not all of them. The data contain 200,000 to 250,000 clones, about 94% of them singletons. CDR3 length: 11 residues. The V and J ends lost 4 bases and 4 bases respectively, with 5 bases between them. Germline assignment: CDR1 MDHEN and CDR2 SYDVKM. The material was peripheral blood, obtained 28 days after the second dose of the MenACWY control vaccine. This clonotype originated in an adult who received the MenACWY meningococcal vaccine as a control. This chain joins TRBV28 and TRBJ2-7; D uncertain. CDR3: CASSYQYEQYF. CDR3 DNA sequence: TGTGCCAGCAGTTACCAGTACGAGCAGTACTTC.